This is a list of T cell receptor beta chains from one sample in a study of STAT5B mutations in CD4+ large granular lymphocyte leukemia. Data came from immunoSEQ multiplex PCR; TCRdb stores just in-frame clones and leaves some out. The repertoire holds 30,000 to 40,000 clones, with roughly 85% as singletons. Sequencing was performed on CD4+ T cells from blood buffy coats. Receptor source: a human donor in good health. Both conserved end residues are part of each CDR3. Fields, in order: D gene, J gene, V gene, clone size, CDR3 DNA, CDR3 protein. A D gene is named only where the DNA matches it firmly. The listing skips clone size in some rows; elsewhere it reads once, few, many or a size class.

TRBD1 TRBJ2-1 TRBV19 . TGTGCCAGTAGCAGGACAGGGGGAAGCTCCTACAATGAGCAGTTCTTC CASSRTGGSSYNEQFF
TRBD1 TRBJ2-3 TRBV2 few TGTGCCAGCAGCGCATGGGGACAGGGGCGTACAGATACGCAGTATTTT CASSAWGQGRTDTQYF
. TRBJ1-5 TRBV5-1 . TGCGCCAGCAGCTTGGGGGAGCCCAATCAGCCCCAGCATTTT CASSLGEPNQPQHF
. TRBJ2-7 TRBV19 . TGTGCCAGTAGTAGCGGACAGAGCTCCTACGAGCAGTACTTC CASSSGQSSYEQYF
TRBD2 TRBJ2-1 TRBV5-1 . TGCGCCAGCAGCGTTAGCGGGAGCTCAACCTACAATGAGCAGTTCTTC CASSVSGSSTYNEQFF
TRBD2 TRBJ2-1 TRBV6-5 . TGTGCCAGCAGTTCCGGGACTACAACGTTCTTC CASSSGTTTFF
TRBD1 TRBJ2-3 TRBV5-6 . TGTGCCAGCAGCGACTCTGGGACAGGGAGTTTCACAGATACGCAGTATTTT CASSDSGTGSFTDTQYF
. TRBJ2-1 TRBV15 . TGTGCCACCAGCAGAGACCTATCGCCAGGCGCTGAGCAGTTCTTC CATSRDLSPGAEQFF
. TRBJ2-3 TRBV5-1 . TGCGCCAGCAGCTTGGCAGAGGATACGCAGTATTTT CASSLAEDTQYF
. TRBJ1-2 TRBV19 . TGTGCCAGTAGTATGAGGGCAGGCTATGGCTACACCTTC CASSMRAGYGYTF
. TRBJ1-1 TRBV11-3 . TGTGCCAGCAGCTCTTCCACGGTAATGGCTGAAGCTTTCTTT CASSSSTVMAEAFF
. TRBJ1-2 TRBV19 few TGTGCCAGTAGCCTGGGCCCCTCAGGCTACACCTTC CASSLGPSGYTF
. TRBJ2-3 TRBV19 . TGTGCCAGTAGTCCGTCACTAGTTACGCAGTATTTT CASSPSLVTQYF
TRBD1 TRBJ2-5 TRBV5-1 . TGCGCCAGCAGCTTTGACAGGGGGCGCAGGTACCAAGAGACCCAGTACTTC CASSFDRGRRYQETQYF
. TRBJ1-3 TRBV11-2 . TGTGCCAGCAGCTTAGGAGGGGGGCCTGGAAACACCATATATTTT CASSLGGGPGNTIYF
. TRBJ2-3 TRBV5-1 . TGCGCCAGCAGCTTGGGGGGAGAGGGAACAGATACGCAGTATTTT CASSLGGEGTDTQYF
TRBD1 TRBJ2-5 TRBV7-7 . TGTGCCAGCAGCTTATCCCGGACAGGAGGAGAGACCCAGTACTTC CASSLSRTGGETQYF
. TRBJ1-1 TRBV18 once TGTGCCAGCTCACCGCGGGAAGGGGAAGCTTTCTTT CASSPREGEAFF
TRBD1 TRBJ2-7 TRBV14 . TGTGCCAGCAGCCAAGATAGGACAGGGCGCGAGCAGTACTTC CASSQDRTGREQYF
TRBD1 TRBJ2-3 TRBV12-5 . TGTGCTAGTGGTTGGGGACAGGGACCCACAGATACGCAGTATTTT CASGWGQGPTDTQYF
. TRBJ2-1 TRBV5-1 once TGCGCCAGCAGGTCCCCAGGGAGCTCCTACAATGAGCAGTTCTTC CASRSPGSSYNEQFF
. TRBJ2-7 TRBV9 . TGTGCCTCCTCAGGGAAATCCTACGAGCAGTACTTC CASSGKSYEQYF
TRBD1 TRBJ2-6 TRBV4-2 . TGTGCCAGCAGCCAGGAAGGACAGGGCGTCTCTGGGGCCAACGTCCTGACTTTC CASSQEGQGVSGANVLTF
. TRBJ2-7 TRBV6-5 . TGTGCCAGCAGTTACTCGCTCAGGGCGTCCGAGCAGTACTTC CASSYSLRASEQYF
. TRBJ2-6 TRBV5-8 . TGTGCCAGCAGCTTGGACCCTAAGGTAGCGGGGGCCAACGTCCTGACTTTC CASSLDPKVAGANVLTF
TRBD1 TRBJ1-4 TRBV4-1 . TGCGCCAGCAGCCACCCCGGGACAGAAAATGAAAAACTGTTTTTT CASSHPGTENEKLFF
. TRBJ1-1 TRBV16 . TGTGCCAGCAGCCCGGGGTACCCCATGAACACTGAAGCTTTCTTT CASSPGYPMNTEAFF
. TRBJ2-5 TRBV4-1 . TGCGCCAGCAGCCAAGGCGGGGATCCAGAGACCCAGTACTTC CASSQGGDPETQYF